These 18 T cell receptor beta chains came from one sample sequenced in a study of glioma-infiltrating T cells after dendritic cell vaccination. This table comes from immunoSEQ multiplex PCR, and its TCRdb copy is limited to in-frame clones, with some not included. The sample lists 25,000 to 35,000 clones, around nine tenths occurring once. Here the sequenced sample was blood, taken before dendritic cell vaccination. These receptor sequences come from a human donor with glioblastoma.

The chain has TRBV29-1 and TRBJ2-1; 9 nucleotides match TRBD1. V was pared by 7 bases and J by 2 bases, with 15 bases of the junction left unmatched. Germline CDR1 is SQVTM and CDR2 is ANQGSEA. The CDR3 is 17 residues long. The CDR3 loop is CSASGTGTTKAYNEQFF. The CDR3 bases are TGCAGCGCCTCCGGGACAGGGACTACCAAGGCCTACAATGAGCAGTTCTTC.

The chain couples TRBV10-2 to TRBJ1-5, with D possibly being TRBD1 (5 bases). V dropped 3 bases and J dropped 4 bases, with 13 bases sitting between them. The germline CDR1 and CDR2 sequences are WSHSY and SAAADI. The CDR3 sequence is 15 residues long. The CDR3 nucleotides are TGCGCCAGCAGTGACCCAGGGAGGAGGAATCAGCCCCAGCATTTT. Translated: CASSDPGRRNQPQHF.

The CDR3 sequence is CASTPRGGGLGEQFF. The CDR3 DNA sequence: TGTGCCAGCACTCCCCGAGGCGGGGGGCTGGGGGAGCAGTTCTTC. V and J are TRBV6-1 and TRBJ2-1, with 8 bases identical to TRBD2. The CDR3 has 15 residues. Losses at the gene ends were 7 bases for V and 10 bases for J; bases not matched to a gene: 15. Germline V gene lookup returns CDR1 MNHNS and CDR2 SASEGT.

V is TRBV10-3 and J is TRBJ2-7, with 7 bases identical to TRBD1. V dropped 6 bases and J dropped 3; count of bases not matched to a gene: 8. CDR1 and CDR2 (germline): ENHRY, SYGVKD. The CDR3 totals 14 residues. CDR3 nucleotides: TGTGCCATCAGGACCACCAGGGGGAACTACGAGCAGTACTTC. Its translation: CAIRTTRGNYEQYF.

The V call is TRBV5-1, the J call TRBJ2-2; TRBD1 aligns across 7 bases. The V gene end was trimmed by 2 bases and the J gene end by 0 bases; junction bases not matched to a gene: 13. The CDR3 length is 19 residues. The germline V gene encodes CDR1 SGHRS and CDR2 YFSETQ. CDR3 sequence reads: CASSFPPGQIIANTGELFF. Written as DNA, the CDR3 is TGCGCCAGCAGCTTCCCGCCGGGACAGATAATAGCGAACACCGGGGAGCTGTTTTTT. Looking up the rest from reference TRBV5-1 and TRBJ2-2 gives the full variable domain: KAGVTQTPRYLIKTRGQQVTLSCSPISGHRSVSWYQQTPGQGLQFLFEYFSETQRNKGNFPGRFSGRQFSNSRSEMNVSTLELGDSALYLCASSFPPGQIIANTGELFFGEGSRLTVL.

J is TRBJ2-1 and V is TRBV19, with 9 nucleotides matching TRBD1. After removal of 6 bases from V and 2 bases from J, the junction contained 2 bases not matched to a gene. The length of the CDR3 is 14 residues. Germline V CDR1 and CDR2: LNHDA, SQIVND (reference sequence). DNA for the CDR3: TGTGCCAGTAGGCGGGACAGGGCCTACAATGAGCAGTTCTTC. Protein sequence: CASRRDRAYNEQFF.

The chain employs TRBV10-1 and TRBJ1-2, with TRBD1 as a possible D gene (5 bases). V gave up 3 bases and J gave up 6 bases, with 11 bases separating them. Germline CDR1 reads WNHNN; CDR2 reads SYGVQD (reference sequence). CDR3 size: 13 residues. DNA for the CDR3: TGCGCCAGCAGTGAAGCCCGGGGGGATGGCTACACCTTC. It specifies CASSEARGDGYTF.

The gene calls are TRBV2 and TRBJ2-3; 9 bases are a match to TRBD2. The CDR3 contains 13 residues. The trim removed 7 bases at V and 4 bases at J, leaving 3 bases unmatched. Germline values: CDR1 SNHLY, CDR2 FYNNEI. The CDR3, as DNA: TGTGCCAGCAACCAGCGGGGGGCAGATACGCAGTATTTT. This sequence encodes CASNQRGADTQYF.

The chain uses TRBV11-2 and TRBJ2-7; 8 bases match TRBD1. The V gene's germline CDR1 is SGHAT and CDR2 FQNNGV. The CDR3 contains 13 residues. V lost 10 bases and J lost 2; bases outside the gene matches: 7. The CDR3 DNA reads TGTGCCACCACGGACAGGGTCACCTACGAGCAGTACTTC. It codes for CATTDRVTYEQYF.

The chain combines TRBV5-4 with TRBJ2-1; 9 bases align to TRBD2. This CDR3 has 16 amino acids. V shed 4 bases, J shed 9 bases, and the junction held 14 bases outside the gene matches. Germline lookup yields CDR1 SGHNT and CDR2 YYREEE (reference sequence). CDR3 nucleotide sequence: TGTGCCAGCAGCCAAGGAGGGCGGGGGGGCCCTGCTGAGCAGTTCTTC. It specifies CASSQGGRGGPAEQFF.

The V call is TRBV6-1, the J call TRBJ1-6, with TRBD1 matching over 7 bases. The CDR3 has 15 residues. CDR1 is MNHNS, CDR2 SASEGT, per germline. Trimming removed 8 bases from V and 11 bases from J; junction bases left unmatched: 15. The DNA of the CDR3 is TGTGCCAGCGGTCGCCTCGCAGGGGGTCGAGCACCCCTCCACTTT. Translated: CASGRLAGGRAPLHF.

The J gene is TRBJ1-3, the V gene TRBV13; D is unresolved. This CDR3 has 14 amino acids. Looked up from germline, CDR1 is PRHDT and CDR2 is FYEKMQ (reference sequence). Trimming cost V 5 bases and J 4 bases, with 12 bases left between them. DNA of the CDR3: TGTGCCAGCAGCCATGAAACTGTCGGAAACACCATATATTTT. This gives the protein CASSHETVGNTIYF.

This chain links TRBV5-1 with TRBJ1-6; 10 positions match TRBD1. Germline V gene sequence: CDR1 SGHRS, CDR2 YFSETQ. There are 16 residues in the CDR3. The junction had 9 bases not matched to a gene; V was cut back by 6 bases and J by 6 bases. The CDR3 DNA reads as TGCGCCAGCAAGGGGACAGGGGTCGCTCCTAATTCACCCCTCCACTTT. Translating gives CASKGTGVAPNSPLHF.

A note on this clone: This CDR3 is also generated by other DNA sequences in the sample. As DNA, the CDR3 is TGTGCCAGCAGCCCTTCGACAGGGGGTGACGAAAAACTGTTTTTT. Translated, it gives CASSPSTGGDEKLFF. The rearrangement links TRBV9 to TRBJ1-4, with 9 positions matching TRBD1. The germline gives CDR1 SGDLS, CDR2 YYNGEE. The CDR3 runs to 15 residues. With 4 bases clipped from V and 8 bases from J, the junction kept 9 bases outside the gene matches.

V gene TRBV5-1 combines with J gene TRBJ2-3; 9 bases are shared with TRBD2. V dropped 0 bases and J dropped 3; count of bases not matched to a gene: 5. CDR3 length equals 16 residues. Germline V lookup: CDR1 SGHRS, CDR2 YFSETQ. The CDR3 is CASSLGASGETDTQYF. The CDR3 DNA is TGCGCCAGCAGCTTGGGAGCTAGCGGGGAAACAGATACGCAGTATTTT.

This sequence joins TRBV28 and TRBJ1-2; 7 positions match TRBD1. The CDR3 covers 13 residues. V gave up 4 bases and J gave up 8 bases; unmatched junction bases: 7. The germline CDR1 and CDR2 sequences are MDHEN and SYDVKM. The CDR3 DNA reads as TGTGCCAGCAGTTCAGGGGGGCTGAGGGGCTACACCTTC. Translation: CASSSGGLRGYTF.

The chain recombines TRBV7-9 with TRBJ1-1; no clear D. V was pared by 1 base and J by 0 bases, with 15 bases between. Looked up from germline, CDR1 is SEHNR and CDR2 is FQNEAQ (reference sequence). CDR3 length equals 17 residues. This chain's CDR3 is CASSLGVGRSMNTEAFF. In DNA, the CDR3 is TGTGCCAGCAGCTTAGGGGTTGGGCGAAGTATGAACACTGAAGCTTTCTTT. Filled out from reference TRBV7-9 and TRBJ1-1, the complete variable domain reads DTGVSQNPRHKITKRGQNVTFRCDPISEHNRLYWYRQTLGQGPEFLTYFQNEAQLEKSRLLSDRFSAERPKGSFSTLEIQRTEQGDSAMYLCASSLGVGRSMNTEAFFGQGTRLTVV.

The chain recombines TRBV5-1 with TRBJ2-5; 8 nucleotides agree with TRBD2. CDR1 and CDR2 (germline): SGHRS, YFSETQ. V trimming: 6 bases; J trimming: 1 base; junction bases outside the gene matches: 5. The CDR3 is 14 amino acids. The CDR3 nucleotides are TGCGCCAGCACCGCGGGGGGCCGCCAAGAGACCCAGTACTTC. Its translation: CASTAGGRQETQYF.